A single sample gave rise to the 4 T cell receptor beta chains below, sequenced in a study of HIV-infected patients and healthy controls. Follow-up blood was drawn about 14 weeks, roughly three months, after antiretroviral therapy began. The repertoire came from unfractionated whole blood and reflected all unsorted peripheral T cells. cDNA was made from 500 ng RNA using alpha and beta constant primers. Alpha and beta chain libraries were made separately by chain-specific third strand synthesis with multiplexing indices. One entry per CDR3 protein, called by TCRdb with MiXCR from the 5' RACE reads. The table has around 8,300 distinct CDR3 sequences, 6% to 8% seen once; the top ten hold 20%. Sequences were derived from blood, sampled during antiretroviral therapy. These receptor sequences come from an adult with HIV infection.

This clonotype showed up many times. This beta chain slipped into a library made for alpha chains as a stray read, so its size is not meaningful. The chain carries TRBV20-1 and TRBJ1-4; D not resolved. Trimming shortened V by 6 bases and J by 5 bases, and 13 bases separated the two germline ends. Germline V gene sequence: CDR1 DFQATT, CDR2 SNEGSKA (reference sequence). This CDR3 spans 13 amino acids. CDR3 coding DNA: TGCAGTGCGATTGGGGTTACGAATGAAAAACTGTTTTTT. Amino acid sequence: CSAIGVTNEKLFF.

About this clonotype itself: This beta chain is an off-target read within a library intended for alpha chains, so its frequency means little. The chain carries TRBV7-3 and TRBJ2-6; D remains unclear. CDR1 and CDR2 from the germline V gene are SGHTA and FQGTGA. This CDR3 is 12 amino acids long. V dropped 5 bases and J dropped 4 bases, with 3 bases sitting between them. CDR3 sequence reads: CASSPGANVLTF. Written as DNA, the CDR3 is TGTGCCAGCAGCCCCGGGGCCAACGTCCTGACTTTC.

This clonotype is medium-sized (0.01 to 0.1%) within its sample. Little can be read into the size of this beta chain, an off-target read in a library designed for alpha chains. The CDR3 DNA follows: TGTGCCAGCAGGCCCGGGGAGACCCAGTACTTC. The encoded protein is CASRPGETQYF. The chain is built from TRBV2 and TRBJ2-5; no clear D gene. The CDR3 length is 11 residues. Germline CDR1 reads SNHLY; CDR2 reads FYNNEI. Between the trimmed V and J ends, which lost 6 bases and 5 bases, there was a span of 7 bases.

This clonotype was recorded at least ten times. Because this beta chain is a stray read in a library intended to capture alpha chains, its abundance should not be given much weight. V usage is TRBV7-9 and J usage is TRBJ2-5, with TRBD1 identical over 9 bases. V was clipped by 4 bases and J by 5 bases; unmatched bases: 2. The CDR3 runs 13 residues. Germline-derived CDR1 and CDR2 are SEHNR and FQNEAQ (reference sequence). CDR3 nucleotide sequence: TGTGCCAGCAGCTCGACAGGGGGGGAGACCCAGTACTTC. This codes for CASSSTGGETQYF.